The 28 T cell receptor beta chains in this list originate from one sample, sequenced in a study of brain T cells in children with intractable seizures. The sample's time point: blood from clinic visit 5 months post-surgery; TSC patient then seizure free. The protocol was immunoSEQ multiplex PCR, while the TCRdb copy is restricted to in-frame clones and leaves out a portion. Of 340,000 or so clones in the sample, nearly 95% are singletons; the top ten hold roughly 6%. The sample consisted of peripheral blood, taken about 5 months after surgery. The receptors shown here come from a boy less than two years old with tuberous sclerosis and intractable seizures.

The chain has TRBV11-2 and TRBJ2-3; no firm D call. Germline CDR1 SGHAT, CDR2 FQNNGV. V lost 8 bases, J lost 6 bases, and 21 bases lay in between. The length of the CDR3 is 15 residues. The CDR3 DNA sequence: TGTGCCAGCTCCCTTACGCACCGATTCGGGGATACGCAGTATTTT. Its translation is CASSLTHRFGDTQYF.

A word on this clone: A junction boundary mismatches the germline segment, possibly from a read error. The chain carries TRBV7-7 and TRBJ2-5, with D possibly called TRBD1 or TRBD2 (5 bases each). The CDR3 is made up of 15 amino acids. The germline V gene has CDR1 SSHAT and CDR2 FNYEAQ (reference sequence). CDR3 region: CASSPAGTPGETQYF. The DNA for the CDR3 is TGTGCTAGCAGCCCGGCCGGGACCCCCGGGGAGACCCAGTACTTC.

This clone appeared a single time. The rearrangement links TRBV20-1 to TRBJ2-7, with 7 bases fitting TRBD1. Trimming removed 3 bases from V and 7 bases from J; junction bases left unmatched: 3. Germline V CDR1 and CDR2: DFQATT, SNEGSKA (reference sequence). This CDR3 has 11 residues. The CDR3 DNA reads TGCAGTGCTAGCCCGACAGGGGAGCAGTACTTC. This translates into CSASPTGEQYF.

The chain carries TRBV4-1 and TRBJ2-7; TRBD1 agrees at 9 bases. Germline V gene lookup returns CDR1 MGHRA and CDR2 YSYEKL. The ends lost 4 bases at V and 3 bases at J; junction bases unmatched: 7. The CDR3 has 15 amino acids. Here the CDR3 DNA reads TGCGCCAGCAGCCCGGGGACAGGGTCCGGCTACGAGCAGTACTTC. It codes for CASSPGTGSGYEQYF.

The gene calls are TRBV5-8 and TRBJ1-2; 7 nucleotides line up with TRBD1. Losses at the gene ends were 3 bases for V and 4 bases for J; bases not matched to a gene: 3. This CDR3 comprises 13 residues. From germline, CDR1 is SGHTS and CDR2 YDEGEE. CDR3 sequence (DNA): TGTGCCAGCAGCTGGACAGGTTCCTATGGCTACACCTTC. Protein product: CASSWTGSYGYTF.

This chain uses TRBV19 with TRBJ1-1, with unresolved D. This CDR3 contains 13 residues. V lost 4 bases and J 8 bases, leaving 14 bases between the germline ends. Germline lookup yields CDR1 LNHDA and CDR2 SQIVND (reference sequence). The CDR3 loop is CASSRPRTLEAFF. CDR3 sequence (DNA): TGTGCCAGTAGTAGGCCCCGGACCCTAGAAGCTTTCTTT.

This chain joins TRBV30 and TRBJ1-2, with 10 bases matching TRBD1. The CDR3 loop spans 12 amino acids. Germline V CDR1 and CDR2: GTSNPN, SVGIG (reference sequence). Trimming removed 5 bases from V and 7 bases from J; junction bases left unmatched: 4. The CDR3 here is CAWGGTGVGYTF. The CDR3 bases are TGTGCCTGGGGCGGGACAGGGGTTGGCTACACCTTC.

The rearrangement joins TRBV5-6 to TRBJ2-2, with no clear D. Looked up from germline, CDR1 is SGHDT and CDR2 is YYEEEE. Trimming left V 2 bases short and J 3 bases short, with 14 bases between. The CDR3 sequence is 16 residues long. Written as DNA, the CDR3 is TGTGCCAGCAGCTTTATTGGGGTTCGGGACACCGGGGAGCTGTTTTTT. This encodes CASSFIGVRDTGELFF.

The J gene is TRBJ1-6, the V gene TRBV19; D is undetermined. Germline V gene data show CDR1 as LNHDA and CDR2 as SQIVND (reference sequence). Deletions cut 6 bases from V and 7 bases from J, with 13 bases between. The CDR3 totals 14 residues. CDR3 nucleotide sequence: TGTGCCAGTAGGGAGTATCCGCCGAATTCACCCCTCCACTTT. Amino acids: CASREYPPNSPLHF. The variable domain in full, with the rest retrieved from reference TRBV19 and TRBJ1-6, is DGGITQSPKYLFRKEGQNVTLSCEQNLNHDAMYWYRQDPGQGLRLIYYSQIVNDFQKGDIAEGYSVSREKKESFPLTVTSAQKNPTAFYLCASREYPPNSPLHFGNGTRLTVT.

The sample holds one count of this clone. The chain employs TRBV4-2 and TRBJ1-6; D is unresolved. Trimming took off 1 base at V and 0 bases at J, with 7 bases between the two ends. This CDR3 spans 16 amino acids. The germline V gene has CDR1 LGHNA and CDR2 YNFKEQ. In nucleotides, the CDR3 is TGTGCCAGCAGCCAAGTAGCTGGCTCCTATAATTCACCCCTCCACTTT. Translating it yields CASSQVAGSYNSPLHF.

Comments on this clone: Other DNA sequences in the same sample also yield this CDR3. The chain is built from TRBV6-1 and TRBJ2-7, with D unclear. V gave up 2 bases and J gave up 0 bases, with 2 bases separating them. From germline, CDR1 is MNHNS and CDR2 SASEGT. This CDR3 contains 12 residues. CDR3 residues: CASSENSYEQYF. DNA for the CDR3: TGTGCCAGCAGTGAAAACTCCTACGAGCAGTACTTC.

The chain couples TRBV23-1 to TRBJ1-4; 8 nucleotides line up with TRBD1. TRBV23-1 is given ORF status, its function remaining uncertain. Germline trimming cut 4 bases from V and 7 bases from J; bases unmatched to any gene: 17. The CDR3 consists of 18 residues. The CDR3 here is CASSRAGGQAGFGEKLFF. Here the CDR3 DNA reads TGCGCCAGCAGTCGGGCAGGGGGCCAGGCAGGGTTTGGTGAAAAACTGTTTTTT.

The chain links TRBV4-1 to TRBJ2-7, with TRBD2 matching over 10 bases. CDR3 length: 15 residues. With 5 bases clipped from V and 2 bases from J, the junction kept 6 bases outside the gene matches. Germline CDR1 reads MGHRA; CDR2 reads YSYEKL. The CDR3 region has the DNA TGCGCCAGCAGCTACGGACTAGCGGAAACCTACGAGCAGTACTTC. Protein product: CASSYGLAETYEQYF.

V and J are TRBV3-1 (or the pseudogene TRBV3-2) and TRBJ1-3, with TRBD1 as a possible D gene (5 bases). In germline, CDR1 is LGHDT, CDR2 YNNKEL (reference sequence). The CDR3 is 15 amino acids. V was cut by 4 bases and J by 4 bases, with 14 bases left in between. The CDR3 DNA follows: TGTGCCAGCAGCCCCGGTGCAGGGCAGGGAAACACCATATATTTT. This codes for CASSPGAGQGNTIYF.

The rearrangement uses TRBV29-1 and TRBJ1-1; 11 nucleotides match TRBD1. Unmatched junction bases numbered 0, after V lost 6 bases and J lost 6 bases. Germline CDR1 and CDR2: SQVTM and ANQGSEA. The CDR3 runs 11 residues. In DNA, the CDR3 is TGCAGCGTGGGACAGGGGGCTGAAGCTTTCTTT. It translates to CSVGQGAEAFF. The full variable domain, its missing parts supplied by reference TRBV29-1 and TRBJ1-1, is SAVISQKPSRDICQRGTSLTIQCQVDSQVTMMFWYRQQPGQSLTLIATANQGSEATYESGFVIDKFPISRPNLTFSTLTVSNMSPEDSSIYLCSVGQGAEAFFGQGTRLTVV.

J is TRBJ2-7 and V is TRBV6-5; no reliable D call. The CDR3 is 15 amino acids. V lost 0 bases and J 9 bases, leaving 18 bases between the germline ends. The germline CDR1 and CDR2 sequences are MNHEY and SVGAGI. The CDR3 loop reads CASSYSPTPSGVQYF. CDR3 DNA sequence: TGTGCCAGCAGTTACTCGCCTACCCCATCTGGGGTGCAGTACTTC.

This clone occurred once. This chain connects TRBV12-3 or TRBV12-4 to TRBJ1-4; TRBD1 aligns across 9 bases. This CDR3 contains 13 residues. Losses at the gene ends were 5 bases for V and 7 bases for J; bases not matched to a gene: 2. The CDR3 sequence: CASSMDRGEKLFF. The CDR3, as DNA: TGTGCCAGCAGTATGGACAGGGGTGAAAAACTGTTTTTT.

Concerning this clone: In the same sample, other DNA sequences code for this CDR3. This sequence joins TRBV27 and TRBJ2-3; D call uncertain. Looked up from germline, CDR1 is MNHEY and CDR2 is SMNVEV (reference sequence). V lost 3 bases and J lost 4, with 2 bases in between. This CDR3 is built from 11 residues. CDR3 residues: CASSLADTQYF. The CDR3 DNA follows: TGTGCCAGCAGTTTGGCAGATACGCAGTATTTT.

The sample holds one count of this clone. This sequence joins TRBV7-6 and TRBJ2-1; 7 bases fit TRBD2. Germline V gives CDR1 SGHVS, CDR2 FNYEAQ. Trimming took 3 bases from V and 9 from J; bases not matched to a gene: 14. The CDR3 runs to 16 residues. The CDR3 nucleotides are TGTGCCAGCAGCTTGGGACTACCTATGGATCGTGGTGAGCAGTTCTTC. Translating gives CASSLGLPMDRGEQFF.

A single count supports this clone. The rearrangement uses TRBV4-1 and TRBJ2-1, with D unclear. This CDR3 has 12 residues. The ends were cut back, 6 bases at V and 0 bases at J, with 3 bases in the middle. The germline CDR1 and CDR2 sequences are MGHRA and YSYEKL. CDR3 residues: CASRGSYNEQFF. The CDR3 DNA is TGCGCCAGCAGGGGCTCCTACAATGAGCAGTTCTTC.

The sample holds one count of this clone. This sequence joins TRBV5-6 and TRBJ2-1, with D perhaps matching TRBD1 (6 bases). Germline V lookup: CDR1 SGHDT, CDR2 YYEEEE. V lost 0 bases, J lost 5 bases, and 12 bases lay in between. This CDR3 spans 15 amino acids. The CDR3 spells CASSLGGGVDNEQFF. DNA for the CDR3: TGTGCCAGCAGCTTGGGAGGGGGAGTGGACAATGAGCAGTTCTTC.

CDR3 sequence reads: CASSPLIGGGTDTQYF. The CDR3 nucleotides are TGTGCCAGTAGTCCCCTTATAGGGGGAGGCACAGATACGCAGTATTTT. The chain employs TRBV19 and TRBJ2-3; D may be TRBD1 (6 bases). With 5 bases removed from V and 1 base from J, the gap between germline ends came to 16 bases. Germline V gene lookup returns CDR1 LNHDA and CDR2 SQIVND (reference sequence). The CDR3 runs to 16 residues.

The rearrangement uses TRBV4-1 and TRBJ2-1; 16 nucleotides match TRBD2. The CDR3 spans 16 residues. The junction had 4 bases not matched to a gene; V was cut back by 5 bases and J by 6 bases. Germline lookup yields CDR1 MGHRA and CDR2 YSYEKL. The CDR3 DNA is TGCGCCAGCAGCGGGGGACTAGCGGGAGGGCTCAATGAGCAGTTCTTC. It yields the protein CASSGGLAGGLNEQFF.

The V gene is TRBV5-4, the J gene TRBJ2-1; 9 bases map to TRBD2. There are 14 residues in the CDR3. The ends lost 5 bases at V and 4 bases at J; junction bases unmatched: 4. The germline CDR1 and CDR2 sequences are SGHNT and YYREEE (reference sequence). CDR3 sequence (DNA): TGTGCCAGCAGGAGGACTAGCGATTACAATGAGCAGTTCTTC. Its translation: CASRRTSDYNEQFF.

The V gene is TRBV11-2, the J gene TRBJ2-1, with a weak D call TRBD2 (6 bases). The V gene's germline CDR1 is SGHAT and CDR2 FQNNGV. There are 18 residues in the CDR3. V was clipped by 0 bases and J by 4 bases, with 19 bases between them. The CDR3 bases are TGTGCCAGCAGCTTAGACCCCGGGACTCTTGGGGTGTACAATGAGCAGTTCTTC. This codes for CASSLDPGTLGVYNEQFF.

This chain joins TRBV5-1 and TRBJ2-5; TRBD1 matches at 8 bases. Germline lookup yields CDR1 SGHRS and CDR2 YFSETQ. The CDR3 extends over 16 amino acids. The V gene end was trimmed by 2 bases and the J gene end by 3 bases; junction bases not matched to a gene: 9. The CDR3 protein is CASSFLTGVVEETQYF. Here the CDR3 DNA reads TGCGCCAGCAGCTTCCTGACAGGGGTGGTTGAAGAGACCCAGTACTTC. Using reference TRBV5-1 and TRBJ2-5 for the parts outside the CDR3, the full variable domain is KAGVTQTPRYLIKTRGQQVTLSCSPISGHRSVSWYQQTPGQGLQFLFEYFSETQRNKGNFPGRFSGRQFSNSRSEMNVSTLELGDSALYLCASSFLTGVVEETQYFGPGTRLLVL.

The count of this clone is one. The chain has TRBV6-1 and TRBJ1-5; 7 bases map to TRBD1. The CDR3 spans 15 residues. The V gene's germline CDR1 is MNHNS and CDR2 SASEGT. The trim removed 3 bases at V and 3 bases at J, leaving 5 bases unmatched. The CDR3 sequence is CASSDGQVPNQPQHF. The CDR3 DNA reads TGTGCCAGCAGTGACGGACAGGTTCCCAATCAGCCCCAGCATTTT.

The chain recombines TRBV5-4 with TRBJ2-1, with D tentatively TRBD1 (6 bases). This CDR3 comprises 13 residues. Germline CDR1 SGHNT, CDR2 YYREEE (reference sequence). The germline V and J ends were trimmed by 4 bases and 4 bases, with 9 bases remaining between them. CDR3 DNA sequence: TGTGCCAGCAGCCAGGACAGTTACAATGAGCAGTTCTTC. Amino acids: CASSQDSYNEQFF.